This TCR beta chain was captured by sequencing in a study of blood T cell repertoires in COVID-19. The wider study: Acute and convalescent COVID-19 samples came from the United States, Italy and Spain. PBMCs, B-cell-depleted T cells, or T cells were the source of the cDNA or gDNA that made up the material.

Method: immunoSEQ multiplex PCR; TCRdb's copy keeps in-frame clones and lacks some. The sample carries fewer than 350,000 clones, roughly 90% recorded once. This clone was counted a few times. The CDR3 is 12 amino acids. V was clipped by 3 bases and J by 1 base, with 3 bases between them. CDR1 is LNHDA, CDR2 SQIVND, per germline (reference sequence). Recruits, aged about 18 to 100 years, lived in 25 or so US areas. Participants classified as exposed had met a COVID-19 case within 2 weeks before study entry. The sequenced sample consisted of PBMCs or T cells enriched from blood (not recorded which). The V call is TRBV19, the J call TRBJ1-1; D gene ambiguous. The source is a man aged 35 to 55 who had been exposed to COVID-19. CDR3: CASSIGNTEAFF. In DNA, the CDR3 is TGTGCCAGTAGTATCGGGAACACTGAAGCTTTCTTT.